This T cell receptor beta chain was found in a study of CD8 T cells in ankylosing spondylitis. Study conclusions and caveats: Seemingly characteristic of ankylosing spondylitis blood was a TCR beta motif consisting of several highly homologous variants. The clones that were linked to disease were reported to be significantly enriched in matched synovial fluid samples from ankylosing spondylitis patients.

TCRdb reprocessed the 5' RACE reads with MiXCR, giving one entry per CDR3 protein. Among about 210,000 distinct CDR3 sequences listed, around 7.9% were seen once. This clonotype was detected many times. Its antigen is still unknown. The V segment lost 4 bases and the J segment 4 bases; nucleotides outside the gene matches: 0. The CDR3 length is 13 residues. Germline V gives CDR1 LGHDT, CDR2 YNNKEL (reference sequence). The receptor's source is a male donor with ankylosing spondylitis. The sequenced sample was blood, either unsorted or a sorted T cell fraction (not recorded which). V and J are TRBV3-1 and TRBJ2-5; 10 bases are shared with TRBD2. DNA of the CDR3: TGTGCCAGCAGCCGGACTAGCGGAGAGACCCAGTACTTC. This gives the protein CASSRTSGETQYF.